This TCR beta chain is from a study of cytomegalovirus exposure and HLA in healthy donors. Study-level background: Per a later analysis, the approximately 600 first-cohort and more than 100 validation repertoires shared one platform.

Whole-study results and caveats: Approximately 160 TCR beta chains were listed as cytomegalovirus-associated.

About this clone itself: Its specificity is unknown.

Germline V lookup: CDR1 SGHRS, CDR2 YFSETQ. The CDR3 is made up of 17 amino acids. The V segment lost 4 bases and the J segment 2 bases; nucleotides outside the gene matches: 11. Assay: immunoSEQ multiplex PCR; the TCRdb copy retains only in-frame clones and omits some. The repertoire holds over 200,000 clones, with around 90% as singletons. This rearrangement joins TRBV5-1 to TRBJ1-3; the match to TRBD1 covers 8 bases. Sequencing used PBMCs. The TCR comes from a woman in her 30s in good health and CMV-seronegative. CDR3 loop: CASSGQGMGVTGNTIYF. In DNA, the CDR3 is TGCGCCAGCAGCGGACAGGGAATGGGCGTCACTGGAAACACCATATATTTT.